This T cell receptor (beta chain) was retrieved from a study of vaccination effects on CD4 cells after COVID-19. The CDR3 totals 12 residues. V gave up 1 base and J gave up 5 bases, with 7 bases separating them. CDR1 SGHRS and CDR2 YFSETQ come from the germline V gene. Only a few counts were recorded for this clone. Its antigen is unidentified. The table came from immunoSEQ multiplex PCR; TCRdb's copy has only in-frame clones and leaves some out. The table records 30,000 to 40,000 clones, around 70% of them present only once. Peptide-pool stimulation followed by sequencing identified expanded antigen-specific CD4+ clonotypes in the ViraFEST assay. Following a roughly 9-day culture, CD4+ T cells were purified. Either the BNT162b2 or mRNA-1273 vaccine was given to participants in two doses.

The source is a human donor who received a COVID-19 vaccine. The chain uses TRBV5-1 and TRBJ2-7; D is possibly TRBD2 (5 bases). This sample comprised CD4+ T cells from PBMCs cultured with HCoV-229E spike peptides, obtained after COVID-19 vaccination. The CDR3 loop is CASSLSTNEQYF. The CDR3 region has the DNA TGCGCCAGCAGCTTGTCGACTAACGAGCAGTACTTC.